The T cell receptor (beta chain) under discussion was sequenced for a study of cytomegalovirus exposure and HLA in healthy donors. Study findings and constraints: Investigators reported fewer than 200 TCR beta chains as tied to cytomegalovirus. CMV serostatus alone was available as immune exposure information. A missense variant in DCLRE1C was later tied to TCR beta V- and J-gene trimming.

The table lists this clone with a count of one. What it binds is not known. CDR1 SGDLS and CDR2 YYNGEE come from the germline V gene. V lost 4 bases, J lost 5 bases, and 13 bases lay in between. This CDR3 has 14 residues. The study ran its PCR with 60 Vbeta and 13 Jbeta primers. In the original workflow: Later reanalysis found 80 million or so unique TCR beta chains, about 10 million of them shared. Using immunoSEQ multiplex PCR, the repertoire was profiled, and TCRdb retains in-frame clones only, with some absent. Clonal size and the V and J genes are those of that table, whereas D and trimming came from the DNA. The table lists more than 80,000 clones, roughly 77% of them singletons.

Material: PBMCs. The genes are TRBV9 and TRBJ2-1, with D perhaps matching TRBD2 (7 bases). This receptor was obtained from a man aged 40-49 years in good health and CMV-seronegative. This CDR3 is CASSRRGGNNEQFF. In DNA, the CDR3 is TGTGCCAGCAGCAGGAGGGGGGGAAACAATGAGCAGTTCTTC.